The 22 T cell receptor beta chains below were found in one sample sequenced in a study of CD8+CD57+ T cells in acquired aplastic anemia. All sequencing subjects had displayed CD8+CD57+ cell expansion on flow cytometry. Genomic DNA, the template, was used for profiling of the TCR beta VDJ and CDR3. TCRdb re-called the reads through MiXCR, storing one row per CDR3 protein. The sample lists about 470,000 distinct CDR3 sequences, roughly a third occurring once. Sequencing was carried out using sorted CD4+, CD8+, or CD8+CD57+ T cells (not recorded which) from PBMCs. These receptors originate from a human donor with aplastic anemia.

V gene TRBV11-1 combines with J gene TRBJ2-3, with no clear D. CDR3 length: 16 residues. Germline CDR1 SGHAT, CDR2 FQDESV (reference sequence). The germline V and J ends were trimmed by 1 base and 5 bases, with 16 bases remaining between them. The CDR3 is CASSLEGQTPQDTQYF. As DNA, the CDR3 is TGTGCCAGCAGCTTAGAAGGGCAAACACCCCAAGATACGCAGTATTTT.

This clonotype was found a few times. The genes are TRBV7-9 and TRBJ2-7; 13 bases line up with TRBD2. Looked up from germline, CDR1 is SEHNR and CDR2 is FQNEAQ (reference sequence). The CDR3 contains 15 residues. With 5 bases clipped from V and 6 bases from J, the junction kept 7 bases outside the gene matches. DNA of the CDR3: TGTGCCAGCAGCCAACCGGGACTAGCGGGACTCGAGCAGTACTTC. It specifies CASSQPGLAGLEQYF. Drawing the rest from reference TRBV7-9 and TRBJ2-7, the complete variable domain is DTGVSQNPRHKITKRGQNVTFRCDPISEHNRLYWYRQTLGQGPEFLTYFQNEAQLEKSRLLSDRFSAERPKGSFSTLEIQRTEQGDSAMYLCASSQPGLAGLEQYFGPGTRLTVT.

The rearrangement joins TRBV18 to TRBJ1-1, with unresolved D. This CDR3 is 13 amino acids long. Trimming stripped 2 bases from V and 3 bases from J, with 7 bases between. Germline loops: CDR1 KGHSH, CDR2 LQKENI. The CDR3 loop is CASSPNSDTEAFF. The CDR3 bases are TGTGCCAGCTCACCAAATTCTGACACTGAAGCTTTCTTT.

This clonotype was observed at least ten times. The chain employs TRBV2 and TRBJ2-3, with a tentative D call TRBD2 (6 bases). V was clipped by 2 bases and J by 1 base, with 10 bases between them. This CDR3 region has 15 residues. Germline V gene sequence: CDR1 SNHLY, CDR2 FYNNEI. CDR3 protein: CASSETPSGTDTQYF. The CDR3 DNA sequence: TGTGCCAGCAGTGAAACCCCTAGCGGCACAGATACGCAGTATTTT.

V is TRBV29-1 and J is TRBJ1-4; the D gene is possibly TRBD1 (5 bases). The germline V gene has CDR1 SQVTM and CDR2 ANQGSEA. This CDR3 comprises 12 residues. The CDR3 region is CKRGAGDEKLFF. CDR3 bases: TGCAAGAGGGGCGCCGGAGATGAAAAACTGTTTTTT.

A remark on this clonotype: One end of the junction does not line up with germline, which may come from a read error. The J gene is TRBJ1-4, the V gene TRBV5-1; D not resolved. This CDR3 is built from 10 residues. Germline CDR1 reads SGHRS; CDR2 reads YFSETQ. The CDR3 spells CAGSGLKLFF. CDR3 DNA: TGCGCCGGCAGCGGACTTAAACTGTTTTTT.

Comment on this clonotype: This may be a read error: a much more frequent sequence differs by one nucleotide. CDR3 loop: CASSQAGYGEQFF. For the CDR3, the DNA is TGTGCCAGCAGCCAAGCGGGGTACGGCGAGCAGTTCTTC. The chain combines TRBV14 with TRBJ2-1, with D perhaps TRBD2 (5 bases). CDR1 and CDR2 (germline): SGHDN, FVKESK. The V gene lost 1 base and the J gene lost 10 bases, with 11 bases spanning the gap. CDR3 length: 13 residues. Drawing the rest from reference TRBV14 and TRBJ2-1, the complete variable domain is EAGVTQFPSHSVIEKGQTVTLRCDPISGHDNLYWYRRVMGKEIKFLLHFVKESKQDESGMPNNRFLAERTGGTYSTLKVQPAELEDSGVYFCASSQAGYGEQFFGPGTRLTVL.

This clonotype was seen many times. The chain is built from TRBV7-2 and TRBJ2-5, with D perhaps assigned TRBD1 or TRBD2 (5 bases each). This CDR3 is 13 amino acids long. V was shortened by 5 bases and J by 5 bases, with 12 bases between the two germline ends. Germline V gene sequence: CDR1 SGHTA, CDR2 FQGNSA. The DNA for the CDR3 is TGTGCCAGCAGCCTCCTGAGGGGCGAGACCCAGTACTTC. Its protein product is CASSLLRGETQYF.

As concerns this clonotype: A much more abundant neighbour one base away suggests this may be a read error. This rearrangement joins TRBV9 to TRBJ1-2, with 8 bases identical to TRBD1. Germline CDR1 and CDR2: SGDLS and YYNGEE. The CDR3 is 15 residues long. The CDR3 region is CGSRGTGDVGKGYTF. The CDR3 DNA is TGTGGCAGCAGGGGGACAGGCGACGTGGGTAAGGGCTACACCTTC.

A note on this clonotype: This sequence may be a read error, since a much larger clone differs from it by one base. This chain links TRBV2 with TRBJ1-2; 9 nucleotides agree with TRBD1. Germline values: CDR1 SNHLY, CDR2 FYNNEI. This CDR3 is 14 amino acids long. The CDR3 DNA follows: TGTACCAGCAGGCCTGGACAGGGGCGAATTGGCTACACCTTC. Protein product: CTSRPGQGRIGYTF. Full variable domain (missing parts from reference TRBV2 and TRBJ1-2): EPEVTQTPSHQVTQMGQEVILRCVPISNHLYFYWYRQILGQKVEFLVSFYNNEISEKSEIFDDQFSVERPDGSNFTLKIRSTKLEDSAMYFCTSRPGQGRIGYTFGSGTRLTVV.

In this sample, this clonotype turned up a few times. This CDR3 is CATSGTRPSGTRYNEQFF. CDR3 DNA: TGTGCCACCTCCGGGACTCGCCCCAGCGGGACCCGTTACAATGAGCAGTTCTTC. The chain employs TRBV24-1 and TRBJ2-1, with TRBD2 matching over 7 bases. The CDR3 has 18 amino acids. V gave up 9 bases and J gave up 4 bases; unmatched junction bases: 20. Germline CDR1 KGHDR, CDR2 SFDVKD.

The rearrangement uses TRBV7-3 and TRBJ1-4, with 10 bases lining up with TRBD1. The germline gives CDR1 SGHTA, CDR2 FQGTGA. Trimming at V came to 5 bases and at J to 7 bases, leaving 4 bases not matched to a gene. This CDR3 contains 14 residues. This chain's CDR3 is CASSVTGGAEKLFF. For the CDR3, the DNA is TGTGCCAGCAGCGTGACAGGGGGCGCTGAAAAACTGTTTTTT.

In its sample, this clonotype was seen a few times. The V and J genes are TRBV18 and TRBJ2-5; 10 positions agree with TRBD2. CDR1 and CDR2 (germline): KGHSH, LQKENI. V trimming: 3 bases; J trimming: 1 base; junction bases outside the gene matches: 8. This CDR3 is 17 amino acids long. The CDR3 sequence is CASSPISGGSRQETQYF. The CDR3 nucleotides read TGTGCCAGCTCACCGATTAGCGGGGGGTCCCGCCAAGAGACCCAGTACTTC. The full variable domain, rest sourced from reference TRBV18 and TRBJ2-5, is NAGVMQNPRHLVRRRGQEARLRCSPMKGHSHVYWYRQLPEEGLKFMVYLQKENIIDESGMPKERFSAEFPKEGPSILRIQQVVRGDSAAYFCASSPISGGSRQETQYFGPGTRLLVL.

V and J are TRBV18 and TRBJ1-2; 8 bases map to TRBD1. The CDR3 is 14 residues long. The germline CDR1 and CDR2 sequences are KGHSH and LQKENI. J lost 5 bases, V lost 5 bases, and 7 bases had no gene match. DNA for the CDR3: TGTGCCAGCTCAGCCGGACAGGGAGAATATGGCTACACCTTC. Translating gives CASSAGQGEYGYTF.

For this clonotype: This sequence may be a read error, since a much larger clone differs from it by one base. The V and J genes are TRBV12-3 or TRBV12-4 and TRBJ1-2, with 10 bases lining up with TRBD1. The CDR3 is made up of 15 amino acids. The CDR3 loop reads CARRRTGGGEYGYTF. The DNA of the CDR3 is TGTGCCCGCAGAAGGACAGGGGGAGGAGAATATGGCTACACCTTC.

With respect to this clonotype: A single base separates this from a much larger clone, so it may be a read error. This chain connects TRBV20-1 to TRBJ2-7; 10 bases fit TRBD2. Germline V lookup: CDR1 DFQATT, CDR2 SNEGSKA (reference sequence). With V trimmed by 6 bases and J by 5 bases, 16 bases remained unmatched. This CDR3 is built from 16 residues. The CDR3 is CSAARLAGVVIDEQYF. CDR3 nucleotides: TGCAGTGCCGCTCGGCTAGCGGGAGTTGTCATCGACGAGCAGTACTTC.

This clonotype was detected ten times or more. This chain joins TRBV4-3 and TRBJ1-6, with unresolved D. Trimming left V 4 bases short and J 11 bases short, with 12 bases between. The CDR3 totals 13 residues. CDR1 and CDR2 (germline): LGHNA, YSLEER. The CDR3 loop reads CASSRRGVTPLHF. CDR3 DNA: TGCGCCAGCAGCCGGCGAGGAGTTACACCCCTCCACTTT.

This clonotype occurred many times. This chain joins TRBV5-1 and TRBJ1-6, with D perhaps TRBD1 (5 bases). The V and J ends lost 3 bases and 7 bases respectively, with 17 bases between them. The length of the CDR3 is 16 residues. Germline-derived CDR1 and CDR2 are SGHRS and YFSETQ. For the CDR3, the DNA is TGCGCCAGCAGCTCTGATCGGCAGGGTGGGAATTCACCCCTCCACTTT. The encoded protein is CASSSDRQGGNSPLHF.

The sample holds a few counts of this clonotype. This chain joins TRBV15 and TRBJ2-5, with TRBD2 as a possible D gene (5 bases). The J call may not be correct, given that the DNA end is closer to TRBJ2-7. This CDR3 contains 15 residues. Germline CDR1 reads LNHNV; CDR2 reads YYDKDF (reference sequence). The CDR3 loop reads CATSSQEEGHREQYF. Here the CDR3 DNA reads TGTGCCACCAGCAGCCAAGAAGAGGGCCACCGCGAGCAGTACTTC.

Remarks on this clonotype: This may stem from a read error, because a much larger clone lies one nucleotide away. The rearrangement uses TRBV7-2 and TRBJ1-2; unclear D gene. V lost 3 bases to trimming and J lost 7 bases, with 15 bases between them. Germline-derived CDR1 and CDR2 are SGHTA and FQGNSA. The CDR3 spans 14 residues. The DNA of the CDR3 is TGTGCCAGCAGCTTCCTAAGGGCGGGCTGTGGCTACACCTTC. This translates into CASSFLRAGCGYTF. The whole variable domain, filled in from reference TRBV7-2 and TRBJ1-2, reads GAGVSQSPSNKVTEKGKDVELRCDPISGHTALYWYRQSLGQGLEFLIYFQGNSAPDKSGLPSDRFSAERTGGSVSTLTIQRTQQEDSAVYLCASSFLRAGCGYTFGSGTRLTVV.

In this sample, this clonotype turned up a few times. The V gene is TRBV9, the J gene TRBJ2-5; possible D gene TRBD2, 7 bases. Germline CDR1 is SGDLS and CDR2 is YYNGEE. The CDR3 covers 14 residues. The V and J ends lost 4 bases and 5 bases respectively, with 15 bases between them. The CDR3: CASSPPGGSETQYF. CDR3 nucleotides: TGTGCCAGCAGCCCTCCGGGGGGCTCGGAGACCCAGTACTTC. The entire variable domain, with the rest obtained from reference TRBV9 and TRBJ2-5, is as follows: DSGVTQTPKHLITATGQRVTLRCSPRSGDLSVYWYQQSLDQGLQFLIQYYNGEERAKGNILERFSAQQFPDLHSELNLSSLELGDSALYFCASSPPGGSETQYFGPGTRLLVL.

This clonotype has only one observation. The rearrangement uses TRBV2 and TRBJ1-5, with 8 bases that match TRBD1. The CDR3 covers 18 residues. Germline loops: CDR1 SNHLY, CDR2 FYNNEI. V shed 4 bases and J 4 bases; nucleotides not matched to a gene: 15. For the CDR3, the DNA is TGTGCCAGCAGTGTAAGACAGGGGAACCCCGGGCGGAATCAGCCCCAGCATTTT. Amino acid sequence: CASSVRQGNPGRNQPQHF.